This entry concerns a single T cell receptor (beta chain). The antigen remains unidentified. This entry belongs to a study of cytomegalovirus exposure and HLA in healthy donors. Regarding the study as a whole: Follow-up analysis seemed to connect common viral pathogens with several of the most significant clusters identified. After further analysis at a later stage, 17,000 or so TCR beta sequences were associated with HLA alleles at 0.05 false discovery rate.

The CDR3 extends over 17 amino acids. Germline V gene lookup returns CDR1 SGHVS and CDR2 FNYEAQ. With 0 bases clipped from V and 0 bases from J, the junction kept 8 bases outside the gene matches. Use of 60 Vbeta and 13 Jbeta primers characterized the PCR. Sequenced by immunoSEQ multiplex PCR; TCRdb stores in-frame clones only, minus some. The sample includes some 110,000 clones, roughly 81% of them seen just once. The clonotype originates from a woman in her 30s in good health and CMV-seronegative. Sequenced input: PBMCs. This chain joins TRBV7-6 and TRBJ2-7; 7 bases align to TRBD1. CDR3 coding DNA: TGTGCCAGCAGCTTAGCGGGGACAGCGAGGAGCTCCTACGAGCAGTACTTC. This translates into CASSLAGTARSSYEQYF.